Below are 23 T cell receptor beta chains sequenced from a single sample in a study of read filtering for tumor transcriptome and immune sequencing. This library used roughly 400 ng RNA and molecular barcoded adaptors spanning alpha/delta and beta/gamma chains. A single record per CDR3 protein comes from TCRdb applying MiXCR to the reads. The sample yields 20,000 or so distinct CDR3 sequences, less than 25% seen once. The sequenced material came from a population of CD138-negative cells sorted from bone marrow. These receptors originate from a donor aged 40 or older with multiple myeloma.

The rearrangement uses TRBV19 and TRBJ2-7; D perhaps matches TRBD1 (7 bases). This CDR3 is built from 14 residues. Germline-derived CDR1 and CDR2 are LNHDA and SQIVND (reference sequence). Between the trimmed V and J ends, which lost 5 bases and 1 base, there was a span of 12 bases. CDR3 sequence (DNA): TGTGCCAGTAGTGGAGGGGACAGATCCTACGAGCAGTACTTC. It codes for CASSGGDRSYEQYF.

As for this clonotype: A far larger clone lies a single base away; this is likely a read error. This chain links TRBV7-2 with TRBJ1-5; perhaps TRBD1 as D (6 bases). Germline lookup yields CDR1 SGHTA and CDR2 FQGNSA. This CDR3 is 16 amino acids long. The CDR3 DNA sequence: TGCGCCAGCAGCCCGAACAGGGACTATAGCAATCAGCCCCAGCATTTT. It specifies CASSPNRDYSNQPQHF.

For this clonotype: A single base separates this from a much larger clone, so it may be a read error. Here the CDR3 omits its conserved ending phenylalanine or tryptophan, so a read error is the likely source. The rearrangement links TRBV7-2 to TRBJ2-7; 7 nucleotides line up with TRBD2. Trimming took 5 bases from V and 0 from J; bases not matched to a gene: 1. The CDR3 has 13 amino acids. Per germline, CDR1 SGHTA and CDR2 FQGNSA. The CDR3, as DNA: TGTGCCAGCAGCACTAGCGCCTCCTACGAGCAGTACTCC. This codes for CASSTSASYEQYS.

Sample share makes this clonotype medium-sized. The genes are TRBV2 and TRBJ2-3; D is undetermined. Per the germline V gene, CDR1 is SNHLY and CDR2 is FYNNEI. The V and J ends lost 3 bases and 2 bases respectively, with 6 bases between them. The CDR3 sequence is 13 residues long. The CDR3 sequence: CASSEENTDTQYF. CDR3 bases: TGTGCCAGCAGTGAGGAGAACACAGATACGCAGTATTTT.

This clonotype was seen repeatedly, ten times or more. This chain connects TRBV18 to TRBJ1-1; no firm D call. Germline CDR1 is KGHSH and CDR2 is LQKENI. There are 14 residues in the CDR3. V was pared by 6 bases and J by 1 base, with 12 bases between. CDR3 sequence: CASSPGKENTEAFF. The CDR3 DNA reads TGTGCCAGCTCCCCGGGGAAGGAGAACACTGAAGCTTTCTTT.

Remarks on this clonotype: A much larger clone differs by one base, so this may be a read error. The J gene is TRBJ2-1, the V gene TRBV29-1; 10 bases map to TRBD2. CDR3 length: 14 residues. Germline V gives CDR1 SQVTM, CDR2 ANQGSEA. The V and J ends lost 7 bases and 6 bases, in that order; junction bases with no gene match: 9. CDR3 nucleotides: TGCAGCGCGAAGGGACTAGCGCGAACCAATGAGCAGTTCTTC. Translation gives CSAKGLARTNEQFF.

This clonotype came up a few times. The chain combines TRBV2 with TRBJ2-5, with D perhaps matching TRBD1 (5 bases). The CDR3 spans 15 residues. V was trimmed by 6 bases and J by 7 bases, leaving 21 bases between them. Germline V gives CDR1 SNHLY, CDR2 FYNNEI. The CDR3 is CASSEITGKKGTQYF. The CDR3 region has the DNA TGTGCCAGCAGCGAAATCACAGGAAAAAAAGGGACCCAGTACTTC.

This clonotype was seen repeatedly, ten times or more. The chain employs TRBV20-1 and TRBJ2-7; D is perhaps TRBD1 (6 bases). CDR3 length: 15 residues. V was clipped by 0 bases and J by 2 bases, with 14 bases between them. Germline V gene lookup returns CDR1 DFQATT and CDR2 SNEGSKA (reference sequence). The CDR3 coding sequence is TGCAGTGCTAGAGATCCCGCAGGGGCGGCCTACGAGCAGTACTTC. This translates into CSARDPAGAAYEQYF.

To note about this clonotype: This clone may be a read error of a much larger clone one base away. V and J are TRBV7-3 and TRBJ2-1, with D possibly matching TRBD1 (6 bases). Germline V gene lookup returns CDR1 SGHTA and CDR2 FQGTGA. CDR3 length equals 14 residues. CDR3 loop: CASSLTRQDNERFF. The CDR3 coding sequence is TGTGCCAGCAGCTTAACGAGACAGGACAATGAGCGGTTCTTC. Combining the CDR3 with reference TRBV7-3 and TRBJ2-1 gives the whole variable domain GAGVSQTPSNKVTEKGKYVELRCDPISGHTALYWYRQSLGQGPEFLIYFQGTGAADDSGLPNDRFFAVRPEGSVSTLKIQRTERGDSAVYLCASSLTRQDNERFFGPGTRLTVL.

The CDR3 spells CASSVRQLPFVPQHF. CDR3 bases: TGTGCCAGCAGTGTTCGGCAGTTACCCTTCGTTCCCCAGCATTTT. The chain recombines TRBV2 with TRBJ1-5; D is ambiguous. The length of the CDR3 is 15 residues. Trimming removed 4 bases from V and 10 bases from J, with 20 bases in between. Germline CDR1 reads SNHLY; CDR2 reads FYNNEI.

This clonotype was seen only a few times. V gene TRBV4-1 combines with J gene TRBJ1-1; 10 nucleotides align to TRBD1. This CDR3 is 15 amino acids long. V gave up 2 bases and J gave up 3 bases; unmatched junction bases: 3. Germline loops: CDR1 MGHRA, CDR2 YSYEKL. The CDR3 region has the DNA TGCGCCAGCAGCCAAACCGGGACAGGGGACACTGAAGCTTTCTTT. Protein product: CASSQTGTGDTEAFF.

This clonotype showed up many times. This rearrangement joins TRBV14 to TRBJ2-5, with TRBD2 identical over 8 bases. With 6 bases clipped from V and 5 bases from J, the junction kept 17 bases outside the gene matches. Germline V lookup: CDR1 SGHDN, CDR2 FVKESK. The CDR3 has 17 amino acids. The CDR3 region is CASRAGLRAGVLETQYF. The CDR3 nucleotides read TGTGCCAGCAGGGCGGGGCTACGAGCGGGAGTGTTGGAGACCCAGTACTTC.

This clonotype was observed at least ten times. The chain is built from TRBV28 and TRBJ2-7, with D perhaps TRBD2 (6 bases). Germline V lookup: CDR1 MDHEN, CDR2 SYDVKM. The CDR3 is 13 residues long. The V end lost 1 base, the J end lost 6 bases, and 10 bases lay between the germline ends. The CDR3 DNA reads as TGTGCCAGCAGTTTATTCAGGGACTCCGAGCAGTACTTC. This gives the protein CASSLFRDSEQYF.

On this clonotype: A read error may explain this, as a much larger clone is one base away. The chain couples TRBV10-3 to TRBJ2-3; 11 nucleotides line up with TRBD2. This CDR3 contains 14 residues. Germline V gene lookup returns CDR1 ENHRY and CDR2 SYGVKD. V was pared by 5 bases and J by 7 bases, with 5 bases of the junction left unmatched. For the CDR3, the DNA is TGTGCCATCAGTCCAACTAGCGGGGGCTATACGCAGTATTTT. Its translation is CAISPTSGGYTQYF.

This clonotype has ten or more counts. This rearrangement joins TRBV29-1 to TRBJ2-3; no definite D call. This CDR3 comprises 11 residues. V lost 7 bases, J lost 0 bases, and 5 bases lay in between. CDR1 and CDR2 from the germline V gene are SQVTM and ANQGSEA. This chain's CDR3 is CSATSTDTQYF. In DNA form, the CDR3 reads TGCAGCGCCACCAGCACAGATACGCAGTATTTT.

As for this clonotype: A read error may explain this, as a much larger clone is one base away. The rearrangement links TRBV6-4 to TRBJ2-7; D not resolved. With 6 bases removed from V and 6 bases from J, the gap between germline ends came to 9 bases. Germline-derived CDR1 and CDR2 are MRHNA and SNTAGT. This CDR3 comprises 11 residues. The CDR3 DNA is TGTGCCAGCAGAAGCTACTGCGAGCAGTACTTC. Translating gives CASRSYCEQYF.

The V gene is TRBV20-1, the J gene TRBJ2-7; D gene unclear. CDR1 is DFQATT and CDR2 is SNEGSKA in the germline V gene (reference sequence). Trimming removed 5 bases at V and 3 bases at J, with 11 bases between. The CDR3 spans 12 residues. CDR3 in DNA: TGCAGTGCTCAGGCTGACCTCTACGAGCAGTACTTC. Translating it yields CSAQADLYEQYF.

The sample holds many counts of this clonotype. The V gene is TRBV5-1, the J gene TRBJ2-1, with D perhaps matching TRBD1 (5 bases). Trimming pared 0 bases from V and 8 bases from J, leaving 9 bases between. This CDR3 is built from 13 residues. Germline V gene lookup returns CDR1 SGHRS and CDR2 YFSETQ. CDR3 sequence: CASSLVQGHEQFF. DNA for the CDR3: TGCGCCAGCAGCTTGGTGCAGGGCCATGAGCAGTTCTTC.

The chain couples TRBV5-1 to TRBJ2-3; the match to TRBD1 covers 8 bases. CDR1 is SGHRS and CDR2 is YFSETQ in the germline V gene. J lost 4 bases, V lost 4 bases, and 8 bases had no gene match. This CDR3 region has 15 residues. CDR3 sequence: CASSASATGADTQYF. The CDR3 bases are TGCGCCAGCAGCGCGAGCGCGACAGGGGCAGATACGCAGTATTTT.

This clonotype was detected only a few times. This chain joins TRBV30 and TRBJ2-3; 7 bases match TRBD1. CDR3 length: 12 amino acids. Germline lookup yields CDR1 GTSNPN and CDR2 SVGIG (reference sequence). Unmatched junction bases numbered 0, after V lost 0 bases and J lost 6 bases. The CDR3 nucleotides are TGTGCCTGGAGTGTACAGGGGGATACGCAGTATTTT. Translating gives CAWSVQGDTQYF.

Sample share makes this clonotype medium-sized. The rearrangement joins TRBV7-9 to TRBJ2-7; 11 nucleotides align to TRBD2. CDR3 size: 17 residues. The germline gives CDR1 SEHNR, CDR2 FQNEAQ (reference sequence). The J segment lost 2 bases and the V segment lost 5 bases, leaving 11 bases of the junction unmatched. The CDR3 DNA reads TGTGCCAGCAGCCCTTCGTTAGGGACTAGCGGAACCTACGAGCAGTACTTC. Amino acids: CASSPSLGTSGTYEQYF.

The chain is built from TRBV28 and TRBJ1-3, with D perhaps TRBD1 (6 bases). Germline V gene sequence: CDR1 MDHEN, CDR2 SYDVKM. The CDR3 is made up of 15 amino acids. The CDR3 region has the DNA TGTGCGACGCAGGGGTCCGACCTCTCTGGAAACACCATATATTTT. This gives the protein CATQGSDLSGNTIYF.

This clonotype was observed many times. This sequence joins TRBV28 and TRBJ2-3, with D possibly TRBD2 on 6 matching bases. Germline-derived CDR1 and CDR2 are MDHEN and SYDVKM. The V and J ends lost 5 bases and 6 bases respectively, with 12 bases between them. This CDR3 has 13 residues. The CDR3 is CASSPAREDTQYF. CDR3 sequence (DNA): TGTGCCAGCAGTCCCGCCCGGGAGGATACGCAGTATTTT.